This T cell receptor beta chain came from a study of OX40 agonist ivuxolimab in advanced cancers. Broader study findings: In a subset of nonresponders, normalized T-cell clonal expansion was also low. At 0.1 to 3.0 mg/kg and by week 6, CD4+ and CD8+ T cells in the blood had expanded clonally.

The assay was immunoSEQ multiplex PCR, and TCRdb's table has in-frame clones only and misses some. The sample lists 42,000 or so clones; roughly 90% were seen once. In germline, CDR1 is MNHEY, CDR2 SVGAGI. Trimming took 6 bases from V and 8 from J, leaving 19 bases between them. The length of the CDR3 is 14 residues. As to this clone: Its antigen remains unknown.

This specimen consisted of CD4+ or CD8+ T cells sorted from blood, obtained in a trial of the OX40 agonist ivuxolimab. This TCR was sampled from an adult with an advanced solid tumor such as melanoma, head and neck, liver or kidney cancer. The V gene is TRBV6-5, the J gene TRBJ1-2; the D is unclear. This CDR3 is CASRLGKTSRGYTF. For the CDR3, the DNA is TGTGCCAGCAGACTCGGGAAGACCAGTAGGGGCTACACCTTC.